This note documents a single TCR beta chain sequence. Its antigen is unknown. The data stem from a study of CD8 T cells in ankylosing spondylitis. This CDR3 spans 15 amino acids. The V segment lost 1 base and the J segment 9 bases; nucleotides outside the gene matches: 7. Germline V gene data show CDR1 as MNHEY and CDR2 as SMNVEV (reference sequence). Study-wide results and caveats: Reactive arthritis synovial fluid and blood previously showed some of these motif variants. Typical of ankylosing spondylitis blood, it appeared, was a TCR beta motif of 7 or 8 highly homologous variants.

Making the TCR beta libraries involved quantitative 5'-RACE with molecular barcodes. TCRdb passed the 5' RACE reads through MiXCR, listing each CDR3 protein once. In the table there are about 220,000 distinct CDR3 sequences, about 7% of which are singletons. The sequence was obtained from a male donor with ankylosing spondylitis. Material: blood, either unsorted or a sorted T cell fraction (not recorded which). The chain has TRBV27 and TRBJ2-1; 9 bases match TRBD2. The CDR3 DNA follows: TGTGCCAGCAGTTTATTGGGCGGGAGGGCCACTGAGCAGTTCTTC. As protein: CASSLLGGRATEQFF.